The 10 T cell receptor beta chains presented below share a single source sample, sequenced in a study of blood T cell repertoires in COVID-19. Sequenced by immunoSEQ multiplex PCR; TCRdb stores in-frame clones only, minus some. The sample lists hundreds of thousands of clones; 84% were seen once. The sample taken for sequencing was peripheral blood. Receptors originate from a man in his thirties or forties with active or convalescent COVID-19.

The J gene is TRBJ2-3, the V gene TRBV5-1; D is possibly TRBD1 (6 bases). This CDR3 has 16 amino acids. CDR1 is SGHRS and CDR2 is YFSETQ in the germline V gene. The ends were cut back, 3 bases at V and 0 bases at J, with 14 bases in the middle. The DNA for the CDR3 is TGCGCCAGCAGCTCGGGGTACAGGGTTAGCACAGATACGCAGTATTTT. As protein: CASSSGYRVSTDTQYF.

This clone was recorded at least ten times. The chain carries TRBV15 and TRBJ2-5, with a tentative D call TRBD2 (6 bases). The V end lost 6 bases, the J end lost 1 base, and 18 bases lay between the germline ends. The CDR3 runs 16 residues. Germline values: CDR1 LNHNV, CDR2 YYDKDF (reference sequence). CDR3 in DNA: TGTGCCACCAGAAGTGGACCGGGGACTGCCCAAGAGACCCAGTACTTC. The encoded protein is CATRSGPGTAQETQYF. The variable domain in full, with the rest retrieved from reference TRBV15 and TRBJ2-5, is DAMVIQNPRYQVTQFGKPVTLSCSQTLNHNVMYWYQQKSSQAPKLLFHYYDKDFNNEADTPDNFQSRRPNTSFCFLDIRSPGLGDTAMYLCATRSGPGTAQETQYFGPGTRLLVL.

The V gene is TRBV3-1 (or the pseudogene TRBV3-2), the J gene TRBJ2-1; D perhaps matches TRBD2 (7 bases). V gave up 0 bases and J gave up 7 bases, with 16 bases separating them. The CDR3 runs to 16 residues. CDR1 is LGHDT and CDR2 is YNNKEL in the germline V gene (reference sequence). The CDR3 sequence is CASSQDRGGGQNEQFF. As DNA, the CDR3 is TGTGCCAGCAGCCAAGATCGTGGCGGGGGACAAAATGAGCAGTTCTTC.

The V call is TRBV2, the J call TRBJ2-3, with 13 bases fitting TRBD2. Germline V gene lookup returns CDR1 SNHLY and CDR2 FYNNEI. The CDR3 consists of 15 residues. J gave up 4 bases and V 10 bases, and 8 bases lay outside the gene matches. CDR3 nucleotide sequence: TGTGCCACCAAGCGGACTAGCGGGAGTTCAGATACGCAGTATTTT. Protein product: CATKRTSGSSDTQYF.

The chain carries TRBV19 and TRBJ2-7, with 11 positions matching TRBD1. This CDR3 contains 16 residues. V lost 5 bases, J lost 0 bases, and 6 bases stayed unmatched. Germline values: CDR1 LNHDA, CDR2 SQIVND (reference sequence). The CDR3 coding sequence is TGTGCCAGTAGTCCCCAAGGACAGGGGGCCTCCTACGAGCAGTACTTC. Translating it yields CASSPQGQGASYEQYF.

The rearrangement uses TRBV27 and TRBJ1-2; 7 bases align to TRBD1. The CDR3 spans 14 residues. The germline V gene encodes CDR1 MNHEY and CDR2 SMNVEV (reference sequence). Trimming removed 5 bases from V and 7 bases from J; junction bases left unmatched: 10. CDR3 protein: CASSPLPGQFGYTF. The CDR3 coding sequence is TGTGCCAGCAGTCCCCTCCCGGGACAGTTTGGCTACACCTTC.

The chain has TRBV7-2 and TRBJ2-7; TRBD2 might be the D (6 bases). The ends were cut back, 1 base at V and 7 bases at J, with 14 bases in the middle. The CDR3 has 14 residues. Germline V CDR1 and CDR2: SGHTA, FQGNSA. The CDR3 nucleotides are TGTGCCAGCAGCTTAGACGGCCGACTAGGGGAGCAGTACTTC. Protein sequence: CASSLDGRLGEQYF.

The V and J genes are TRBV10-3 and TRBJ2-3; 12 nucleotides agree with TRBD2. This CDR3 spans 15 amino acids. V shed 6 bases, J shed 6 bases, and the junction held 7 bases outside the gene matches. CDR1 and CDR2 (germline): ENHRY, SYGVKD. CDR3 DNA: TGTGCCATCAGGGCAACTAGCGGGGGGTCGGATACGCAGTATTTT. Translating gives CAIRATSGGSDTQYF.

This chain connects TRBV4-1 to TRBJ1-1; D is unclear. CDR1 and CDR2 (germline): MGHRA, YSYEKL. The CDR3 extends over 14 amino acids. V was cut by 3 bases and J by 1 base, with 9 bases left in between. In nucleotides, the CDR3 is TGCGCCAGCAGCCATGAAACACGGAACACTGAAGCTTTCTTT. Its translation: CASSHETRNTEAFF.

The chain links TRBV19 to TRBJ2-3; TRBD2 matches 12 bases. The CDR3 runs to 16 residues. The germline V gene encodes CDR1 LNHDA and CDR2 SQIVND (reference sequence). The J segment lost 1 base and the V segment lost 4 bases, leaving 3 bases of the junction unmatched. The CDR3 DNA reads TGTGCCAGTAGTACAGGACTAGCGGGACGCACAGATACGCAGTATTTT. This gives the protein CASSTGLAGRTDTQYF.